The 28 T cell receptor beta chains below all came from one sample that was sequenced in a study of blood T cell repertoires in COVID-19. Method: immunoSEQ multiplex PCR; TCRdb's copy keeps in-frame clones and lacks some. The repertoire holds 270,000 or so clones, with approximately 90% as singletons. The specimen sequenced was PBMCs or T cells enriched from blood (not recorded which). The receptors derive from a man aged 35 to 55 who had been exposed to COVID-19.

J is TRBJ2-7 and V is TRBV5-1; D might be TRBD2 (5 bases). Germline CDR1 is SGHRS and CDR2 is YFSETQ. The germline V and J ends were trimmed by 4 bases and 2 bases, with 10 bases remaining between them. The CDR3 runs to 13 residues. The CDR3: CASSAGLPYEQYF. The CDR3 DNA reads TGCGCCAGCAGCGCCGGACTCCCCTACGAGCAGTACTTC.

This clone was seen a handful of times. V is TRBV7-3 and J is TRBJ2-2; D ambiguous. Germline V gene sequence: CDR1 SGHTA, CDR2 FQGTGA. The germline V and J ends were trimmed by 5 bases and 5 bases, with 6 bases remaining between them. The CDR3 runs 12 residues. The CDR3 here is CASSHGTGELFF. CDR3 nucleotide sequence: TGTGCCAGCAGCCACGGGACCGGGGAGCTGTTTTTT. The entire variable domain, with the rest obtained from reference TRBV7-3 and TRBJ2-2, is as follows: GAGVSQTPSNKVTEKGKYVELRCDPISGHTALYWYRQSLGQGPEFLIYFQGTGAADDSGLPNDRFFAVRPEGSVSTLKIQRTERGDSAVYLCASSHGTGELFFGEGSRLTVL.

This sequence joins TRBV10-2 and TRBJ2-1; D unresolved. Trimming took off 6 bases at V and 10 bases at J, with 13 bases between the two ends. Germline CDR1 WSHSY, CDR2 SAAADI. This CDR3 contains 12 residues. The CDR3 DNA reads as TGCGCCAGCAGCCTCTTAGTGCGCGAGCAGTTCTTC. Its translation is CASSLLVREQFF.

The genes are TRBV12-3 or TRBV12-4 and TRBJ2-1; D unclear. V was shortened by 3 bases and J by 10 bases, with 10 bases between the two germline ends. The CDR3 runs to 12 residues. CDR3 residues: CASSFGLIEQFF. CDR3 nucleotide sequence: TGTGCCAGCAGTTTTGGCCTCATCGAGCAGTTCTTC.

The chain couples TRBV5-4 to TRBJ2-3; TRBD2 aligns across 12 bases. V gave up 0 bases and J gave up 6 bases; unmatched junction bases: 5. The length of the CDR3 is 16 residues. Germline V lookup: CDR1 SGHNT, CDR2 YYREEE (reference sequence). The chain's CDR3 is CASSLELAGGLDTQYF. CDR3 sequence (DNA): TGTGCCAGCAGCTTGGAACTAGCGGGAGGTCTGGATACGCAGTATTTT. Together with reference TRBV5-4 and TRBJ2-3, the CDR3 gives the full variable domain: ETGVTQSPTHLIKTRGQQVTLRCSSQSGHNTVSWYQQALGQGPQFIFQYYREEENGRGNFPPRFSGLQFPNYSSELNVNALELDDSALYLCASSLELAGGLDTQYFGPGTRLTVL.

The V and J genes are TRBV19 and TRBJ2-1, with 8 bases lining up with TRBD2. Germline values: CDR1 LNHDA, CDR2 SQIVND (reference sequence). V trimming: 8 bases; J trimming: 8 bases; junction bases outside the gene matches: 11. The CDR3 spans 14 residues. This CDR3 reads CASAGTRSSHEQFF. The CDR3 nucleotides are TGTGCCAGTGCCGGGACTAGAAGCTCCCATGAGCAGTTCTTC.

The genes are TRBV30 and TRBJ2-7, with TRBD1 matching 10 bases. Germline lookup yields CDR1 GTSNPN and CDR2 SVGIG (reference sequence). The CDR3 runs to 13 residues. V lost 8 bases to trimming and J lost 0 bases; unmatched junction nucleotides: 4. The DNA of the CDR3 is TGTGCCGGGGACAGGGGATACTCCTACGAGCAGTACTTC. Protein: CAGDRGYSYEQYF.

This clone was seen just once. For the CDR3, the DNA is TGTGCCAGCAGTTTAACAGGGGGTTACTCTGGAAACACCATATATTTT. Translated: CASSLTGGYSGNTIYF. The chain links TRBV28 to TRBJ1-3; 8 nucleotides agree with TRBD1. V dropped 2 bases and J dropped 0; count of bases not matched to a gene: 3. CDR3 size: 16 residues. The germline gives CDR1 MDHEN, CDR2 SYDVKM.

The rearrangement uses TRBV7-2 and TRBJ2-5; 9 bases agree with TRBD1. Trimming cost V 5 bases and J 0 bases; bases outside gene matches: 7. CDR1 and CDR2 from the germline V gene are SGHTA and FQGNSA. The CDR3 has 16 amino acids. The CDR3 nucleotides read TGTGCCAGCAGCCAGGGACAGGGATGGTACCAAGAGACCCAGTACTTC. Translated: CASSQGQGWYQETQYF. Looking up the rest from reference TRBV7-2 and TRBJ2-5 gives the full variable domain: GAGVSQSPSNKVTEKGKDVELRCDPISGHTALYWYRQSLGQGLEFLIYFQGNSAPDKSGLPSDRFSAERTGGSVSTLTIQRTQQEDSAVYLCASSQGQGWYQETQYFGPGTRLLVL.

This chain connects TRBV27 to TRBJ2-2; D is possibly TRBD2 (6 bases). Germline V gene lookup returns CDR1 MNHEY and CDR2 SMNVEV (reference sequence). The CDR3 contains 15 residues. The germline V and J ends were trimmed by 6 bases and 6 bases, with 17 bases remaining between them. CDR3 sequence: CASRGQEGKAGELFF. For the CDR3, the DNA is TGTGCCAGCAGGGGGCAGGAGGGTAAGGCCGGGGAGCTGTTTTTT.

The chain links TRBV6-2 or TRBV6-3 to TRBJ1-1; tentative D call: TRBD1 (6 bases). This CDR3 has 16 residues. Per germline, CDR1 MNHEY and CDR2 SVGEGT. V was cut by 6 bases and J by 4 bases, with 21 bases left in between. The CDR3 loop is CASSTPTDRFSTEAFF. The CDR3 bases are TGTGCCAGCAGCACACCGACTGACAGGTTCTCCACTGAAGCTTTCTTT.

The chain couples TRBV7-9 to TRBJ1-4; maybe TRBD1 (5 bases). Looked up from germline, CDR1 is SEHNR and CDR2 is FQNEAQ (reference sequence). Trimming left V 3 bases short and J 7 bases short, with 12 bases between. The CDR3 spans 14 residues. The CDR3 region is CASSFGGEGEKLFF. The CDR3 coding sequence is TGTGCCAGCAGCTTCGGAGGGGAAGGTGAAAAACTGTTTTTT. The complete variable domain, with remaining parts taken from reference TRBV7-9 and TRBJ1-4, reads DTGVSQNPRHKITKRGQNVTFRCDPISEHNRLYWYRQTLGQGPEFLTYFQNEAQLEKSRLLSDRFSAERPKGSFSTLEIQRTEQGDSAMYLCASSFGGEGEKLFFGSGTQLSVL.

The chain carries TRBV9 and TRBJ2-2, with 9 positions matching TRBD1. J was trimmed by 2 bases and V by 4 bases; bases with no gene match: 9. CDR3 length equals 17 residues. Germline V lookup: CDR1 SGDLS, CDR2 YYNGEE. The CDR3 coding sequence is TGTGCCAGCAGCCCCGGGGACAGGGCCCCTAACACCGGGGAGCTGTTTTTT. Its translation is CASSPGDRAPNTGELFF.

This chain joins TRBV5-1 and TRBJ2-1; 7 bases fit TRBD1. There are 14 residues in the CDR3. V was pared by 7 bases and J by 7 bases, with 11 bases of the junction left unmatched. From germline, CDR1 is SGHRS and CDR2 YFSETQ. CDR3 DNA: TGCGCCAGCGGGGACAGCCCAGAAACTAATGAGCAGTTCTTC. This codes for CASGDSPETNEQFF.

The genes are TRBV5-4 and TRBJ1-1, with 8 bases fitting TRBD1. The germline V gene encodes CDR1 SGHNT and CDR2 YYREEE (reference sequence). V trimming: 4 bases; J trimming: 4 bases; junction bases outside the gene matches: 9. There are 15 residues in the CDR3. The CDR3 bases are TGTGCCAGCAGCGTCGCAGGGGGCGATATCACTGAAGCTTTCTTT. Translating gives CASSVAGGDITEAFF. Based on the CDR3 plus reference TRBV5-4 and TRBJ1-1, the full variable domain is ETGVTQSPTHLIKTRGQQVTLRCSSQSGHNTVSWYQQALGQGPQFIFQYYREEENGRGNFPPRFSGLQFPNYSSELNVNALELDDSALYLCASSVAGGDITEAFFGQGTRLTVV.

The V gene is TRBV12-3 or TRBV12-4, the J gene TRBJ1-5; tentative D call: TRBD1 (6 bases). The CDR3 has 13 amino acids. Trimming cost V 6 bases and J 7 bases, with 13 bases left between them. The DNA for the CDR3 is TGTGCCAGCAGCAGAGGGGGATACCAGCCCCAGCATTTT. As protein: CASSRGGYQPQHF.

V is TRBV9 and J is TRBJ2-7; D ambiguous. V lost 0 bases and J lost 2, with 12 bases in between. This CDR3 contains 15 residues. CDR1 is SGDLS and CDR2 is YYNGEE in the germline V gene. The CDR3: CASSVDPGSAYEQYF. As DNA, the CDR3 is TGTGCCAGCAGCGTAGACCCCGGGTCCGCCTACGAGCAGTACTTC.

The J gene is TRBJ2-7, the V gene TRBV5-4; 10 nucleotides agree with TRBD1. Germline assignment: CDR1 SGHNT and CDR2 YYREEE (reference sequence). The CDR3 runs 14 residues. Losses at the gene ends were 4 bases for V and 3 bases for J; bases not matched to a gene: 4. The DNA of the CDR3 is TGTGCCAGCAGCCCTGGACAGGGGGACTACGAGCAGTACTTC. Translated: CASSPGQGDYEQYF.

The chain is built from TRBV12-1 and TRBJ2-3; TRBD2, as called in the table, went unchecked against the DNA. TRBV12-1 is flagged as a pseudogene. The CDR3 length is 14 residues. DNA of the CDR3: TGTGCCAGCAGCTTTGGGGGGGGACCAGATACGCAGTATTTT. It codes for CASSFGGGPDTQYF.

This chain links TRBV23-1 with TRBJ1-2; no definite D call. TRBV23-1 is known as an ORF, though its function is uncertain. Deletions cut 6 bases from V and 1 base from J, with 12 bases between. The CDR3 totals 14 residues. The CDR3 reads CASRQKHINYGYTF. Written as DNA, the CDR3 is TGCGCCAGCAGACAGAAACATATTAACTATGGCTACACCTTC.

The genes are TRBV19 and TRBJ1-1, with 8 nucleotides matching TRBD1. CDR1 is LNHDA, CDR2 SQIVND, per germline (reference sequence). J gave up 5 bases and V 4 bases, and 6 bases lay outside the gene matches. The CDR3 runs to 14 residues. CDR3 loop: CASSTGGARTEAFF. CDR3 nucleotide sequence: TGTGCCAGTAGTACAGGGGGCGCGAGGACTGAAGCTTTCTTT.

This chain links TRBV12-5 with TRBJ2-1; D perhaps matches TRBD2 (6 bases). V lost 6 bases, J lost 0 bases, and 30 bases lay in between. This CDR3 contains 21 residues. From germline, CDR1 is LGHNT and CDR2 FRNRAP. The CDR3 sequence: CASGRSPRDLFFGGSYNEQFF. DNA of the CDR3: TGTGCTAGTGGGAGAAGTCCTAGGGACTTGTTCTTCGGGGGCTCCTACAATGAGCAGTTCTTC.

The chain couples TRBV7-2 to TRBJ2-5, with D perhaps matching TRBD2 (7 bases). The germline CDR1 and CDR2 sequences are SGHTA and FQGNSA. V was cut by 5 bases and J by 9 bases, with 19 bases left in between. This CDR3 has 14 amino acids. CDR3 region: CASSRAGAAPPQYF. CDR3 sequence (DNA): TGTGCCAGCAGCAGGGCGGGGGCGGCCCCCCCCCAGTACTTC.

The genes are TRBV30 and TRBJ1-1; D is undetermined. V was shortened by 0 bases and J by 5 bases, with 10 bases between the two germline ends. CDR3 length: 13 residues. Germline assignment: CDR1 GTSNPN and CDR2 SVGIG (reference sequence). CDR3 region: CAWSVFERTEAFF. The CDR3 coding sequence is TGTGCCTGGAGTGTATTTGAGAGGACTGAAGCTTTCTTT.

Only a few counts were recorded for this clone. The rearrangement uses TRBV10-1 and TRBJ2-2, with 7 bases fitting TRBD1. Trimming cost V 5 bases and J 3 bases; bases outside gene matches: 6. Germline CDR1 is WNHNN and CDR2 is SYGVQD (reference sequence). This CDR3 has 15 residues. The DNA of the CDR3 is TGCGCCAGCAGTACAGCTCAGGGGGACACCGGGGAGCTGTTTTTT. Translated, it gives CASSTAQGDTGELFF.

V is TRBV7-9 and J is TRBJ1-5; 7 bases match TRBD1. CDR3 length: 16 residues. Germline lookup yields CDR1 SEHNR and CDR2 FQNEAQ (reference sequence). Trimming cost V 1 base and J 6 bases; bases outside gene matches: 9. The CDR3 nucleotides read TGTGCCAGCAGCTTAGGGGCAGGGGGTTTTGGTCAGCCCCAGCATTTT. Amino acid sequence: CASSLGAGGFGQPQHF.

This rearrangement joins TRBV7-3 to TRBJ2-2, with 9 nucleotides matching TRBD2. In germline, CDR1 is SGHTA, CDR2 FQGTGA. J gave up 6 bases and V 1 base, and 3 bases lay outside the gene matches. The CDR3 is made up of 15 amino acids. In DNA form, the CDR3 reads TGTGCCAGCAGCTTAAACGTAGCGGGGGCCGGGGAGCTGTTTTTT. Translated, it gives CASSLNVAGAGELFF.

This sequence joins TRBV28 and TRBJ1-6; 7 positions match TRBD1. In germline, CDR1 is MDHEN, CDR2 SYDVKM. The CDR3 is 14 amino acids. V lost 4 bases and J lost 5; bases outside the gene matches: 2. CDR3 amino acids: CASSYRGNNSPLHF. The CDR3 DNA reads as TGTGCCAGCAGTTACAGGGGTAATAATTCACCCCTCCACTTT.